This TCR beta chain derives from a study of graft-versus-host responses after intestinal transplantation. Across the study: Isolated intestinal, liver-intestinal, or multivisceral transplants were what recipients had. Study-wide results and limits: Researchers found GvH clones in recipient marrow, and some showed up first in ileum or blood. Graft-versus-host to host-versus-graft clonal ratios in allografts were high in patients with graft-donor T cell macrochimerism. Early post-transplant HvG declines tracked with peak circulating GvH clone levels.

The protocol was immunoSEQ multiplex PCR, while the TCRdb copy is restricted to in-frame clones and leaves out a portion. The sample comprises nearly 110,000 clones, roughly 89% of which are singletons, and over 0.55% rests with the top ten. Germline lookup yields CDR1 LNHDA and CDR2 SQIVND (reference sequence). This CDR3 is built from 12 residues. V was cut by 4 bases and J by 10 bases, with 8 bases left in between. Details on this clone: No antigen is known for it.

This specimen was unstimulated CD4+ T cells sorted from spleen or lymph node cells, taken before transplant. J is TRBJ1-6 and V is TRBV19; maybe TRBD1 (5 bases). The sequence was obtained from a human donor who was the organ donor for an intestinal transplant. CDR3 coding DNA: TGTGCCAGTAGTAGGAGGGGCTCACCCCTCCACTTT. Translating gives CASSRRGSPLHF.